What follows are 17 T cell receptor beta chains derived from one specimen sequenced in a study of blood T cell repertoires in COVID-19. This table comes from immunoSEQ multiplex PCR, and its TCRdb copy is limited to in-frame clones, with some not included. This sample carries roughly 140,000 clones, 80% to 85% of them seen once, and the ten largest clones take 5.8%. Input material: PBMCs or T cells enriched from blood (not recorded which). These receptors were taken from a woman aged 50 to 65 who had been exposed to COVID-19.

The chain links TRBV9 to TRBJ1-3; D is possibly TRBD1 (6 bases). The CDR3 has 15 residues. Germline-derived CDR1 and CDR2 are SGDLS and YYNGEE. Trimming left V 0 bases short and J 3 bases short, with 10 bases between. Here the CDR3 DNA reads TGTGCCAGCAGCGTAGTGACAGGCCGTGGAAACACCATATATTTT. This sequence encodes CASSVVTGRGNTIYF. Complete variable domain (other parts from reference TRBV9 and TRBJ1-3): DSGVTQTPKHLITATGQRVTLRCSPRSGDLSVYWYQQSLDQGLQFLIQYYNGEERAKGNILERFSAQQFPDLHSELNLSSLELGDSALYFCASSVVTGRGNTIYFGEGSWLTVV.

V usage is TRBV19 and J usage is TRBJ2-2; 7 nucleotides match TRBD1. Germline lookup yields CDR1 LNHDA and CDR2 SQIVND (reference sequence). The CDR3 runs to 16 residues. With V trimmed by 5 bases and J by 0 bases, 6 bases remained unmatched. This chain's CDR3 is CASSLRTGPNTGELFF. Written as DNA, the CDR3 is TGTGCCAGTAGTTTAAGGACAGGCCCGAACACCGGGGAGCTGTTTTTT.

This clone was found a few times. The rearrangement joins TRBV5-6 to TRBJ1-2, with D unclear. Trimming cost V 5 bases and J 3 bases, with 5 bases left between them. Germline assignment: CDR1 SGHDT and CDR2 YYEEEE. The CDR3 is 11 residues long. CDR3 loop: CASRRDYGYTF. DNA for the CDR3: TGTGCCAGCAGGCGAGACTATGGCTACACCTTC.

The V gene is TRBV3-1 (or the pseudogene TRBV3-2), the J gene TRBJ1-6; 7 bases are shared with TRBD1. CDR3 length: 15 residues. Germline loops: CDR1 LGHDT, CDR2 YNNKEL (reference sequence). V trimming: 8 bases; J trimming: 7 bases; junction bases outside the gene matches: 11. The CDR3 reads CASPAPGTDNSPLHF. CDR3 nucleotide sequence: TGTGCCAGCCCTGCCCCCGGGACAGACAATTCACCCCTCCACTTT.

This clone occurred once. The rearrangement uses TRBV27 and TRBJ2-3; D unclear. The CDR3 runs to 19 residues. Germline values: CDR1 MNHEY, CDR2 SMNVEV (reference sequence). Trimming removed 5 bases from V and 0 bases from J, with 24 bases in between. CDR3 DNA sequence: TGTGCCAGCAGTCGAGATTCTGCGGAGACCTTCATTAGCACAGATACGCAGTATTTT. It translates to CASSRDSAETFISTDTQYF.

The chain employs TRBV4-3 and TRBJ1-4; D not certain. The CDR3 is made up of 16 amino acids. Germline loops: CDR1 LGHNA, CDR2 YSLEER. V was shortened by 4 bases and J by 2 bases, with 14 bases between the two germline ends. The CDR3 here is CASSPSGVATNEKLFF. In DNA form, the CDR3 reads TGCGCCAGCAGCCCCTCAGGTGTGGCGACTAATGAAAAACTGTTTTTT.

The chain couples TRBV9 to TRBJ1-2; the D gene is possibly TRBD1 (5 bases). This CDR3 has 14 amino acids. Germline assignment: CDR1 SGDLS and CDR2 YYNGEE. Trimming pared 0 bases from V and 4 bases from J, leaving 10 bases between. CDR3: CASSVGAQGYGYTF. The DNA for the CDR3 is TGTGCCAGCAGCGTAGGTGCCCAGGGCTATGGCTACACCTTC.

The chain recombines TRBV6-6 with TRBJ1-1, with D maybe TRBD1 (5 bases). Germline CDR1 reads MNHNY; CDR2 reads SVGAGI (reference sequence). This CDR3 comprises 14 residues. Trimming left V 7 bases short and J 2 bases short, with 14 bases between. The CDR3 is CASTTGVVNTEAFF. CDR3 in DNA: TGTGCCAGCACCACGGGGGTAGTAAACACTGAAGCTTTCTTT.

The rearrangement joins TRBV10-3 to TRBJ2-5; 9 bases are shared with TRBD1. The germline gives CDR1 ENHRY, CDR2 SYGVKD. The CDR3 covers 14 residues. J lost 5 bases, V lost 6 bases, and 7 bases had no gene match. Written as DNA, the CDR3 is TGTGCCATCAGCGCCGGACAGGGGTGGGAGACCCAGTACTTC. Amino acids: CAISAGQGWETQYF.

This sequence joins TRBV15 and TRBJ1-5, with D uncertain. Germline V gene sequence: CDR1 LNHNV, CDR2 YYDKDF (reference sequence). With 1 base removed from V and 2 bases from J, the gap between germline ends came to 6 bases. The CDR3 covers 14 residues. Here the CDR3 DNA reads TGTGCCACCAGCAGAGCCCGGGGCAATCAGCCCCAGCATTTT. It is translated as CATSRARGNQPQHF.

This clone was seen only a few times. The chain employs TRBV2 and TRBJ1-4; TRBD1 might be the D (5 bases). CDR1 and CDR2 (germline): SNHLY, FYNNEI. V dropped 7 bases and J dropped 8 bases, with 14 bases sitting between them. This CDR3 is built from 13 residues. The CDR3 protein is CASKRDVAEKLFF. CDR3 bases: TGTGCCAGCAAGCGGGACGTAGCCGAAAAACTGTTTTTT.

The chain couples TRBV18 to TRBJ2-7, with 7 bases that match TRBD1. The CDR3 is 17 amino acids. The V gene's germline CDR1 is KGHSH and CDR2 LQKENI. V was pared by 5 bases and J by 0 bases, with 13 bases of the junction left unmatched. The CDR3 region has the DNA TGTGCCAGCTCAGGACGGGGACAGACCGATTACTCCTACGAGCAGTACTTC. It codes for CASSGRGQTDYSYEQYF.

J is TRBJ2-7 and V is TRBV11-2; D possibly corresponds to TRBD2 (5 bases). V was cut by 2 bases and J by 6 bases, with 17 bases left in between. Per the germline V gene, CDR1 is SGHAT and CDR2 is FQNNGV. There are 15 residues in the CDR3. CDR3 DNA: TGTGCCAGCAGCTTAACCCGAGCGGCTGGTCGCGAGCAGTACTTC. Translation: CASSLTRAAGREQYF. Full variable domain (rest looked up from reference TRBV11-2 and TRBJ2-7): EAGVAQSPRYKIIEKRQSVAFWCNPISGHATLYWYQQILGQGPKLLIQFQNNGVVDDSQLPKDRFSAERLKGVDSTLKIQPAKLEDSAVYLCASSLTRAAGREQYFGPGTRLTVT.

The CDR3 loop is CASSYRVPGLAGPTDTQYF. Here the CDR3 DNA reads TGTGCCAGCAGCTACAGAGTCCCGGGACTAGCGGGGCCCACAGATACGCAGTATTTT. The chain uses TRBV27 and TRBJ2-3; 13 nucleotides match TRBD2. The germline gives CDR1 MNHEY, CDR2 SMNVEV (reference sequence). V lost 6 bases and J lost 2; bases outside the gene matches: 14. CDR3 length equals 19 residues.

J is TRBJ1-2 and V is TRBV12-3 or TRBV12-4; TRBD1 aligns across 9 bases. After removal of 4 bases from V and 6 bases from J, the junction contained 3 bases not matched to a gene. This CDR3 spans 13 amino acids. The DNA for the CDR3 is TGTGCCAGCAGTTCGGACAGGGGAGATGGCTACACCTTC. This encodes CASSSDRGDGYTF.

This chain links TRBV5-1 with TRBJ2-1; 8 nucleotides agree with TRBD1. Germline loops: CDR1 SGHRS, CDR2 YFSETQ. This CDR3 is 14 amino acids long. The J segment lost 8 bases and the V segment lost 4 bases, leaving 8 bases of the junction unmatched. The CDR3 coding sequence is TGCGCCAGCAGCCAAATGACAGGGGTCGATGAGCAGTTCTTC. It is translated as CASSQMTGVDEQFF.

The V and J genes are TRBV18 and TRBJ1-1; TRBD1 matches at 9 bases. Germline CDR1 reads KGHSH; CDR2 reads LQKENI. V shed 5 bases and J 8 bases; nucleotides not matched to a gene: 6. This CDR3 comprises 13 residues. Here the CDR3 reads CASSLGQGNEAFF. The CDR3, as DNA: TGTGCCAGCTCATTGGGACAGGGCAACGAAGCTTTCTTT.